These T cell receptor beta chains were read from a single sample in a study of blood T cell repertoires in COVID-19. Sequencing used immunoSEQ multiplex PCR; TCRdb keeps in-frame clones, though not all of them. The table shows 390,000 or so clones, with about nine tenths occurring only once. Sequenced: peripheral blood. Receptors originate from a woman younger than 45 with active or convalescent COVID-19. Both conserved end residues are part of each CDR3. The D gene is left open where the match is weak. Only part of the rows carry a size: once, few, many, or a class if the clone is expanded.

j_call: TRBJ2-5
clone_size: once
v_call: TRBV7-2
d_call: NA
cdr3_aa: CASSPRQAFETQYF
cdr3_nt: TGTGCCAGCAGCCCCCGACAGGCGTTTGAGACCCAGTACTTC

j_call: TRBJ2-7
clone_size: NA
v_call: TRBV28
d_call: TRBD1
cdr3_aa: CASSLLHPGQASEQYF
cdr3_nt: TGTGCCAGCAGTTTACTACATCCGGGACAGGCAAGCGAGCAGTACTTC

j_call: TRBJ1-5
clone_size: NA
v_call: TRBV5-1
d_call: NA
cdr3_aa: CASSLGEANQPQHF
cdr3_nt: TGCGCCAGCAGCTTGGGGGAGGCGAATCAGCCCCAGCATTTT

j_call: TRBJ1-1
clone_size: NA
v_call: TRBV6-5
d_call: NA
cdr3_aa: CASSYSREVNTEAFF
cdr3_nt: TGTGCCAGCAGTTACTCGAGGGAAGTGAACACTGAAGCTTTCTTT

j_call: TRBJ2-1
clone_size: NA
v_call: TRBV6-5
d_call: NA
cdr3_aa: CASTLGGHPGQFF
cdr3_nt: TGTGCCAGCACCCTAGGAGGGCACCCAGGGCAGTTCTTC

j_call: TRBJ1-2
clone_size: once
v_call: TRBV6-5
d_call: TRBD1
cdr3_aa: CASSNDRGRGYTF
cdr3_nt: TGTGCCAGCAGTAACGACAGGGGAAGAGGCTACACCTTC

j_call: TRBJ1-3
clone_size: NA
v_call: TRBV19
d_call: NA
cdr3_aa: CASSNRDNSGNTIYF
cdr3_nt: TGTGCCAGTAGTAATAGGGACAACTCTGGAAACACCATATATTTT

j_call: TRBJ2-5
clone_size: NA
v_call: TRBV5-1
d_call: TRBD2
cdr3_aa: CASSRTSGEKTQYF
cdr3_nt: TGCGCCAGCAGCAGGACTAGCGGGGAGAAGACCCAGTACTTC

j_call: TRBJ2-2
clone_size: NA
v_call: TRBV5-1
d_call: NA
cdr3_aa: CASSLVIGNGELFF
cdr3_nt: TGCGCCAGCAGCTTAGTAATCGGGAACGGGGAGCTGTTTTTT

j_call: TRBJ2-3
clone_size: NA
v_call: TRBV5-4
d_call: NA
cdr3_aa: CASSLVGGGTDTQYF
cdr3_nt: TGTGCCAGCAGCTTGGTAGGCGGGGGCACAGATACGCAGTATTTT

j_call: TRBJ1-6
clone_size: NA
v_call: TRBV12-5
d_call: NA
cdr3_aa: CASGLGGDGNSPLHF
cdr3_nt: TGTGCTAGTGGTTTGGGCGGGGACGGGAATTCACCCCTCCACTTT

j_call: TRBJ1-5
clone_size: NA
v_call: TRBV14
d_call: NA
cdr3_aa: CASSQDSGVSDQPQHF
cdr3_nt: TGTGCCAGCAGCCAAGACTCAGGGGTTTCGGATCAGCCCCAGCATTTT

j_call: TRBJ1-1
clone_size: few
v_call: TRBV19
d_call: NA
cdr3_aa: CASNSGESITEAFF
cdr3_nt: TGTGCCAGTAACTCGGGGGAATCAATCACTGAAGCTTTCTTT

j_call: TRBJ1-1
clone_size: NA
v_call: TRBV5-1
d_call: NA
cdr3_aa: CASSLGTDLNTEAFF
cdr3_nt: TGCGCCAGCAGCTTGGGGACGGACTTGAACACTGAAGCTTTCTTT

j_call: TRBJ1-5
clone_size: once
v_call: TRBV19
d_call: TRBD1
cdr3_aa: CASSFPGTGGPYYSNQPQHF
cdr3_nt: TGTGCCAGTAGTTTCCCCGGGACAGGGGGCCCCTATTATAGCAATCAGCCCCAGCATTTT

j_call: TRBJ2-3
clone_size: NA
v_call: TRBV3-1/TRBV3-2
d_call: NA
cdr3_aa: CASSQRQSTDTQYF
cdr3_nt: TGTGCCAGCAGCCAAAGACAGTCCACAGATACGCAGTATTTT

j_call: TRBJ2-7
clone_size: NA
v_call: TRBV29-1
d_call: TRBD2
cdr3_aa: CSVVISGDAYEQYF
cdr3_nt: TGCAGCGTTGTGATTAGCGGGGACGCCTACGAGCAGTACTTC

j_call: TRBJ1-2
clone_size: NA
v_call: TRBV7-9
d_call: TRBD1
cdr3_aa: CASSLGQNYGYTF
cdr3_nt: TGTGCCAGCAGCCTGGGACAGAACTATGGCTACACCTTC

j_call: TRBJ1-4
clone_size: NA
v_call: TRBV6-4
d_call: TRBD1
cdr3_aa: CASSDSPGTGGEKLFF
cdr3_nt: TGTGCCAGCAGTGACTCCCCCGGGACAGGGGGCGAAAAACTGTTTTTT

j_call: TRBJ1-2
clone_size: NA
v_call: TRBV25-1
d_call: TRBD1
cdr3_aa: CASSVGQGGGYTF
cdr3_nt: TGTGCCAGCAGCGTAGGACAGGGCGGAGGCTACACCTTC

j_call: TRBJ1-4
clone_size: NA
v_call: TRBV7-8
d_call: NA
cdr3_aa: CASSPDRRNEKLFF
cdr3_nt: TGTGCCAGCAGCCCGGACAGACGTAATGAAAAACTGTTTTTT

j_call: TRBJ2-5
clone_size: NA
v_call: TRBV5-6
d_call: NA
cdr3_aa: CASGREKETQYF
cdr3_nt: TGTGCCAGCGGCCGGGAGAAAGAGACCCAGTACTTC

j_call: TRBJ2-1
clone_size: once
v_call: TRBV5-4
d_call: TRBD2
cdr3_aa: CASSLDSGEYLYNEQFF
cdr3_nt: TGTGCCAGCAGCTTGGATAGCGGGGAATACCTTTACAATGAGCAGTTCTTC

j_call: TRBJ1-2
clone_size: NA
v_call: TRBV6-4
d_call: TRBD1
cdr3_aa: CASSDSLGASGGPVYGYTF
cdr3_nt: TGTGCCAGCAGTGACTCGCTCGGGGCCTCAGGGGGCCCCGTCTATGGCTACACCTTC

j_call: TRBJ2-2
clone_size: NA
v_call: TRBV18
d_call: NA
cdr3_aa: CATQRGPTITGELFF
cdr3_nt: TGTGCCACCCAACGGGGTCCGACTATCACCGGGGAGCTGTTTTTT

j_call: TRBJ1-2
clone_size: NA
v_call: TRBV6-5
d_call: TRBD1
cdr3_aa: CASTPTGEYGYTF
cdr3_nt: TGTGCCAGCACCCCGACAGGGGAGTATGGCTACACCTTC

j_call: TRBJ2-5
clone_size: NA
v_call: TRBV3-1/TRBV3-2
d_call: TRBD2
cdr3_aa: CASNQAGGRQETQYF
cdr3_nt: TGTGCCAGCAACCAAGCGGGGGGGCGACAAGAGACCCAGTACTTC

j_call: TRBJ1-1
clone_size: NA
v_call: TRBV5-1
d_call: TRBD1
cdr3_aa: CASTTGGGNTEAFF
cdr3_nt: TGCGCCAGTACCACAGGGGGGGGGAACACTGAAGCTTTCTTT

j_call: TRBJ1-1
clone_size: NA
v_call: TRBV2
d_call: NA
cdr3_aa: CASVGQNTEAFF
cdr3_nt: TGTGCCAGCGTCGGTCAGAACACTGAAGCTTTCTTT

j_call: TRBJ2-7
clone_size: NA
v_call: TRBV6-2/TRBV6-3
d_call: NA
cdr3_aa: CASSQPGVSEQYF
cdr3_nt: TGTGCCAGCAGCCAACCGGGTGTCAGCGAGCAGTACTTC

j_call: TRBJ1-2
clone_size: NA
v_call: TRBV6-5
d_call: TRBD1
cdr3_aa: CATVKQGAGGYTF
cdr3_nt: TGTGCCACAGTGAAACAGGGGGCAGGGGGCTACACCTTC

j_call: TRBJ2-2
clone_size: NA
v_call: TRBV9
d_call: TRBD2
cdr3_aa: CASSITAGGVTGELFF
cdr3_nt: TGTGCCAGCAGCATTACCGCGGGAGGGGTGACCGGGGAGCTGTTTTTT

j_call: TRBJ2-1
clone_size: NA
v_call: TRBV10-2
d_call: TRBD1
cdr3_aa: CASMRDRVNNEQFF
cdr3_nt: TGCGCCAGCATGCGGGACAGGGTAAACAATGAGCAGTTCTTC

j_call: TRBJ1-6
clone_size: NA
v_call: TRBV6-6
d_call: TRBD1
cdr3_aa: CASSRTGSPLHF
cdr3_nt: TGTGCCAGCAGTCGGACAGGTTCACCCCTCCACTTT

j_call: TRBJ1-5
clone_size: NA
v_call: TRBV4-1
d_call: NA
cdr3_aa: CASSEDGGTIRPQHF
cdr3_nt: TGCGCCAGCAGCGAGGACGGGGGGACCATACGGCCCCAGCATTTT

j_call: TRBJ2-6
clone_size: NA
v_call: TRBV18
d_call: NA
cdr3_aa: CASSPGHGANVLTF
cdr3_nt: TGTGCCAGCTCACCAGGGCACGGGGCCAACGTCCTGACTTTC

j_call: TRBJ1-2
clone_size: NA
v_call: TRBV19
d_call: TRBD1
cdr3_aa: CASSILTGGYGYTF
cdr3_nt: TGTGCCAGTAGTATACTCACAGGGGGCTATGGCTACACCTTC

j_call: TRBJ2-2
clone_size: NA
v_call: TRBV18
d_call: NA
cdr3_aa: CASSPPLAAGELFF
cdr3_nt: TGTGCCAGCTCACCACCACTAGCCGCCGGGGAGCTGTTTTTT

j_call: TRBJ1-4
clone_size: few
v_call: TRBV11-2
d_call: NA
cdr3_aa: CASSLEYRAGEKLFF
cdr3_nt: TGTGCCAGCAGCTTAGAGTACAGGGCAGGGGAAAAACTGTTTTTT

j_call: TRBJ1-3
clone_size: NA
v_call: TRBV27
d_call: TRBD1
cdr3_aa: CASSESTGVVGNTIYF
cdr3_nt: TGTGCCAGCAGCGAGAGTACAGGGGTAGTAGGAAACACCATATATTTT

j_call: TRBJ2-5
clone_size: NA
v_call: TRBV2
d_call: TRBD2
cdr3_aa: CASRGTSGGKETQYF
cdr3_nt: TGTGCCAGCAGGGGGACTAGCGGGGGGAAAGAGACCCAGTACTTC

j_call: TRBJ1-4
clone_size: NA
v_call: TRBV5-6
d_call: NA
cdr3_aa: CASTLFWGEAGDGLFF
cdr3_nt: TGTGCCAGCACTTTGTTCTGGGGGGAGGCAGGAGACGGACTGTTTTTT

j_call: TRBJ1-2
clone_size: NA
v_call: TRBV12-3/TRBV12-4
d_call: NA
cdr3_aa: CASTGADYGYTF
cdr3_nt: TGTGCCAGCACAGGGGCGGACTATGGCTACACCTTC

j_call: TRBJ1-2
clone_size: NA
v_call: TRBV6-6
d_call: NA
cdr3_aa: CATQQFPGEEDYGYTF
cdr3_nt: TGTGCCACCCAGCAGTTTCCGGGGGAAGAGGACTATGGCTACACCTTC

j_call: TRBJ2-2
clone_size: NA
v_call: TRBV15
d_call: TRBD2
cdr3_aa: CATSDPPSGRVGELFF
cdr3_nt: TGTGCCACCAGCGACCCCCCTAGCGGGAGGGTCGGGGAGCTGTTTTTT

j_call: TRBJ1-2
clone_size: NA
v_call: TRBV2
d_call: NA
cdr3_aa: CASRQRLFYGYTF
cdr3_nt: TGTGCCAGCAGGCAGAGGCTATTCTATGGCTACACCTTC

j_call: TRBJ2-1
clone_size: NA
v_call: TRBV4-1
d_call: TRBD2
cdr3_aa: CASSPHSGGALEQFF
cdr3_nt: TGCGCCAGCAGCCCGCATAGCGGGGGGGCACTTGAGCAGTTCTTC

j_call: TRBJ1-1
clone_size: NA
v_call: TRBV20-1
d_call: NA
cdr3_aa: CSASRTTNTEAFF
cdr3_nt: TGCAGTGCTAGTCGAACTACGAACACTGAAGCTTTCTTT

j_call: TRBJ1-1
clone_size: NA
v_call: TRBV7-2
d_call: NA
cdr3_aa: CASSFRPGGTEAFF
cdr3_nt: TGTGCCAGCAGCTTCCGGCCGGGGGGCACTGAAGCTTTCTTT

j_call: TRBJ2-1
clone_size: NA
v_call: TRBV2
d_call: TRBD2
cdr3_aa: CASSYGLAGTDEQFF
cdr3_nt: TGTGCCAGCAGTTATGGACTAGCGGGAACGGATGAGCAGTTCTTC

j_call: TRBJ1-1
clone_size: NA
v_call: TRBV27
d_call: NA
cdr3_aa: CASTSGGGVNTEAFF
cdr3_nt: TGTGCCAGCACATCTGGCGGGGGGGTGAACACTGAAGCTTTCTTT

j_call: TRBJ1-2
clone_size: NA
v_call: TRBV5-6
d_call: NA
cdr3_aa: CASSAGPSNYGYTF
cdr3_nt: TGTGCCAGCAGCGCGGGCCCCTCGAACTATGGCTACACCTTC

j_call: TRBJ1-2
clone_size: few
v_call: TRBV2
d_call: NA
cdr3_aa: CASNPGYGYTF
cdr3_nt: TGTGCCAGCAATCCAGGGTATGGCTACACCTTC

j_call: TRBJ1-1
clone_size: NA
v_call: TRBV6-6
d_call: NA
cdr3_aa: CASIRGEGNTEAFF
cdr3_nt: TGTGCCAGCATCCGAGGGGAGGGGAACACTGAAGCTTTCTTT

j_call: TRBJ2-1
clone_size: once
v_call: TRBV19
d_call: NA
cdr3_aa: CASSIGSGGSYNEQFF
cdr3_nt: TGTGCCAGTAGTATAGGTTCCGGGGGCTCCTACAATGAGCAGTTCTTC

j_call: TRBJ1-2
clone_size: NA
v_call: TRBV27
d_call: NA
cdr3_aa: CASSLQINYGYTF
cdr3_nt: TGTGCCAGCAGTCTACAGATTAACTATGGCTACACCTTC

j_call: TRBJ1-5
clone_size: once
v_call: TRBV18
d_call: TRBD1
cdr3_aa: CASSPGQGGSNQPQHF
cdr3_nt: TGTGCCAGCTCACCGGGACAGGGGGGAAGCAATCAGCCCCAGCATTTT

j_call: TRBJ1-2
clone_size: NA
v_call: TRBV29-1
d_call: TRBD1
cdr3_aa: CSVEVRTGESGYTF
cdr3_nt: TGCAGCGTTGAAGTCCGGACAGGGGAGTCTGGCTACACCTTC

j_call: TRBJ1-5
clone_size: few
v_call: TRBV5-1
d_call: NA
cdr3_aa: CASSLAGNRNQPQHF
cdr3_nt: TGCGCCAGCAGCTTGGCGGGGAATCGCAATCAGCCCCAGCATTTT

j_call: TRBJ2-5
clone_size: few
v_call: TRBV7-8
d_call: NA
cdr3_aa: CASSPREQETQYF
cdr3_nt: TGTGCCAGCAGCCCCCGGGAGCAAGAGACCCAGTACTTC